These T cell receptor beta chains were read from a single sample in a study of memory CD4+ T cells and cytomegalovirus serostatus. This table comes from immunoSEQ multiplex PCR, and its TCRdb copy is limited to in-frame clones, with some not included. The repertoire has 40,000 or so clones, around 79% of them found once; the top ten carry about 0.73%. The sequencing input was memory CD4+ T cells from blood. The receptors derive from an adult in good health and CMV-seronegative. The CDR3 runs from the conserved cysteine through the conserved F or W. The D gene is left open where the match is weak. Where a row states a size, it is once, few, many or the class of an expanded clone; other rows omit it.

clone size	J gene	D gene	V gene	CDR3 DNA	CDR3 protein
NA	TRBJ1-1	NA	TRBV2	TGTGCCAGCAGTGTACTGGGAGAGGACACTGAAGCTTTCTTT	CASSVLGEDTEAFF
few	TRBJ1-1	NA	TRBV29-1	TGCAGCGTCGAGGGGGAAGGTGAGGTGACTGAAGCTTTCTTT	CSVEGEGEVTEAFF
NA	TRBJ2-7	TRBD1	TRBV4-1	TGCGCCAGCCGCAGAGGGGACAGCACCTACGAGCAGTACTTC	CASRRGDSTYEQYF
NA	TRBJ1-3	NA	TRBV6-5	TGTGCCAGCAGTTACGATTCGGGGATCTCTGGAAACACCATATATTTT	CASSYDSGISGNTIYF
NA	TRBJ1-5	NA	TRBV29-1	TGCAGCGTTTGGGGACCCAATCAGCCCCAGCATTTT	CSVWGPNQPQHF
NA	TRBJ1-6	NA	TRBV11-2	TGTGCCAGCAGCTTAGGGACAGAGGTTTCACCCCTCCACTTT	CASSLGTEVSPLHF
NA	TRBJ1-6	NA	TRBV10-3	TGTGCCATCAGCCCCGGGACCGGATATAATTCACCCCTCCACTTT	CAISPGTGYNSPLHF
NA	TRBJ2-7	TRBD1	TRBV14	TGTGCCAGCAGCCGGGACAGGGCCTACGAGCAGTACTTC	CASSRDRAYEQYF
NA	TRBJ1-2	TRBD1	TRBV30	TGTGCCTGGAGGGACAGGGGAGGTAACTATGGCTACACCTTC	CAWRDRGGNYGYTF
NA	TRBJ1-2	TRBD1	TRBV29-1	TGCAGCGTTATGACAGGGGATAAAGACACCTTC	CSVMTGDKDTF
NA	TRBJ2-2	NA	TRBV5-6	TGTGCCAGCAGCATGACAGACTCGAACACCGGGGAGCTGTTTTTT	CASSMTDSNTGELFF
few	TRBJ2-1	NA	TRBV30	TGTGCCTGTGCCATCCGCTTCTACAATGAGCAGTTCTTC	CACAIRFYNEQFF
once	TRBJ2-3	TRBD2	TRBV7-3	TGTGCCAGCAGCTCGGGACTAGCGGGAGCAGATACGCAGTATTTT	CASSSGLAGADTQYF
NA	TRBJ2-5	NA	TRBV19	TGTGCCAGTAGTGTACAGTTCGGCTCGGGTGGTGGGACCCAGTACTTC	CASSVQFGSGGGTQYF
NA	TRBJ2-2	NA	TRBV5-1	TGCGCCAGCAGCTTGGACACAGGGAACACCGGGGAGCTGTTTTTT	CASSLDTGNTGELFF
once	TRBJ2-5	TRBD2	TRBV5-4	TGTGCCAGCAGCCCTGGACTAGCGGGGGGGCCAGAGACCCAGTACTTC	CASSPGLAGGPETQYF
few	TRBJ1-2	NA	TRBV6-1	TGTGCCAGCAAAAGGGATTACGGCTACACCTTC	CASKRDYGYTF
NA	TRBJ1-4	NA	TRBV6-5	TGTGCCAGCAACGAAGTGGGCGTGAGGAGAGAAAAACTGTTTTTT	CASNEVGVRREKLFF
NA	TRBJ1-5	NA	TRBV5-1	TGCGCCAGCCGATGGGGCACAGGTAGCAATCAGCCCCAGCATTTT	CASRWGTGSNQPQHF
NA	TRBJ1-1	NA	TRBV7-2	TGTGCCAGCAGCTTAGGTCGGGGGGCGGTTGAAGCTTTCTTT	CASSLGRGAVEAFF
NA	TRBJ2-5	NA	TRBV7-6	TGTGCCAGCAGCTTACAACACCAAGAGACCCAGTACTTC	CASSLQHQETQYF
NA	TRBJ2-7	NA	TRBV6-1	TGTGCCACCGAGTATACCTCCTACGAGCAGTACTTC	CATEYTSYEQYF
NA	TRBJ2-5	NA	TRBV5-4	TGTGCCAGCAGCCGACAGCCCCCGGAGACCCAGTACTTC	CASSRQPPETQYF
once	TRBJ2-1	NA	TRBV7-2	TGTGCCAGTAACTTTAACAGGGGAGGGAATGAGCAGTTCTTC	CASNFNRGGNEQFF
once	TRBJ1-4	NA	TRBV29-1	TGCAGCGTTGGCAGGGTGGCTGGAGAAAAACTGTTTTTT	CSVGRVAGEKLFF
once	TRBJ2-2	TRBD2	TRBV2	TGTGCCAGCAGCTGGGGGGGCACCGGGGAGCTGTTTTTT	CASSWGGTGELFF
NA	TRBJ1-4	NA	TRBV2	TGTGCCAGCAAATCGGGCACTGCGGGCGAAAAACTGTTTTTT	CASKSGTAGEKLFF
NA	TRBJ1-2	TRBD1	TRBV5-4	TGTGCCAGCAGCTTGGGGGGGACAGGGTCCTACACCTTC	CASSLGGTGSYTF
few	TRBJ2-7	TRBD2	TRBV7-9	TGTGCCAGCAGCTCCCGAGCTAGCGGGACCTCCTACGAGCAGTACTTC	CASSSRASGTSYEQYF
NA	TRBJ1-1	TRBD1	TRBV2	TGTGCCAGCTTACGACAGGGGAACACTGAAGCTTTCTTT	CASLRQGNTEAFF
NA	TRBJ2-1	NA	TRBV19	TGTGCCAGTAGTCCCCGAAGGAGGACTTCATACAATGAGCAGTTCTTC	CASSPRRRTSYNEQFF
NA	TRBJ2-7	TRBD2	TRBV7-2	TGTGCCAGCACTAAAGCGGGGCAGAGCTACGAGCAGTACTTC	CASTKAGQSYEQYF
NA	TRBJ1-4	TRBD1	TRBV14	TGTGCCAGCAGCCGGGACAGGACGTCGGAAAAACTGTTTTTT	CASSRDRTSEKLFF